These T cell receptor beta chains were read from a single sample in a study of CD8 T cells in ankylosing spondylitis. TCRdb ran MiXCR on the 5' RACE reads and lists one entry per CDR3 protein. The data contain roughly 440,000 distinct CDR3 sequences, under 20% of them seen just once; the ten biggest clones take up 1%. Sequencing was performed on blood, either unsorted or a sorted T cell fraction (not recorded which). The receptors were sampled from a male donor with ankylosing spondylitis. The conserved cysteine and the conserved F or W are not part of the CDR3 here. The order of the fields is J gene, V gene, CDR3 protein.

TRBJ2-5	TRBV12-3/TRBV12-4	ASTKSEPKETQY
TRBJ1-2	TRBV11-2	ASSLSDGTGGGYT
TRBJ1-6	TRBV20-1	SARVRGTIIRPLH
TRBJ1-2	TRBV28	ASKFPSPTPTNYGYT
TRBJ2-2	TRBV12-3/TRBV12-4	ASSLAPPGGANTGELF
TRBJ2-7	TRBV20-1	SASQGPRSYEQY
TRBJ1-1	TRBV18	ASSPSGSTEAF
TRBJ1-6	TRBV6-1	ASSEISGTKSPLH
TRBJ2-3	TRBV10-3	AIRPSSSTDTQY
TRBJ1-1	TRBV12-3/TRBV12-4	ASISFQSGTGGLITEAF
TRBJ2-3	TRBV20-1	SANREGQGTQY
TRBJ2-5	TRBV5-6	ASSLPGAETQY
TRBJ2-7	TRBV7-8	ASSSRTVEQY
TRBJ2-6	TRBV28	ASSGRAGANVLT